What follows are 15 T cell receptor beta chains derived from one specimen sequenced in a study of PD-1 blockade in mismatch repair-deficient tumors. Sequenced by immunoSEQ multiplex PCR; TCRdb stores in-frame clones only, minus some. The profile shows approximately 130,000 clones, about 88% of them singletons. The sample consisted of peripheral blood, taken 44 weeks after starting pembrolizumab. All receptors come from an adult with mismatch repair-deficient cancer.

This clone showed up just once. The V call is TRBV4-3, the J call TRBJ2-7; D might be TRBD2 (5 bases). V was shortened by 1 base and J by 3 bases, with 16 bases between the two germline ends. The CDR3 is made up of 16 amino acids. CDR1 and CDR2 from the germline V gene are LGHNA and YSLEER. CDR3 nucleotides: TGCGCCAGCAGCCAAGCAGTGGTAGCGAATGTCTACGAGCAGTACTTC. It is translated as CASSQAVVANVYEQYF.

The CDR3 coding sequence is TGTGCCAGCAGCTTAGGTACCCCAACTAGCACAGATACGCAGTATTTT. This encodes CASSLGTPTSTDTQYF. The J gene is TRBJ2-3, the V gene TRBV11-3; no reliable D call. This CDR3 is built from 16 residues. CDR1 is SGHNT and CDR2 is YENEEA in the germline V gene. Trimming removed 1 base from V and 0 bases from J, with 11 bases in between. Together with reference TRBV11-3 and TRBJ2-3, the CDR3 gives the full variable domain: EAGVVQSPRYKIIEKKQPVAFWCNPISGHNTLYWYLQNLGQGPELLIRYENEEAVDDSQLPKDRFSAERLKGVDSTLKIQPAELGDSAVYLCASSLGTPTSTDTQYFGPGTRLTVL.

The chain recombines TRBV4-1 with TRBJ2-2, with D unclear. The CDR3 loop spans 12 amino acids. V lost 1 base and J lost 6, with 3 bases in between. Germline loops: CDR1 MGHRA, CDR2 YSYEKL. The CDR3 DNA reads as TGCGCCAGCAGCCAAGCGGCCGGGGAGCTGTTTTTT. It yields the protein CASSQAAGELFF.

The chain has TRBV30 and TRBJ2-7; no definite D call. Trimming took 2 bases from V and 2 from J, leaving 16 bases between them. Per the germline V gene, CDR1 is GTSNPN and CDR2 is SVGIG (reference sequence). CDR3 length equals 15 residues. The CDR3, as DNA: TGTGCCTGGAGTCCAGACCCAGTCGGCCCCTACGAGCAGTACTTC. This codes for CAWSPDPVGPYEQYF.

CDR3 DNA sequence: TGTGCCAGCAGTTTCCCGAAGCCCGGGGAGCTGTTTTTT. Its protein product is CASSFPKPGELFF. The chain uses TRBV27 and TRBJ2-2, with no clear D. Germline CDR1 reads MNHEY; CDR2 reads SMNVEV (reference sequence). The germline V and J ends were trimmed by 3 bases and 6 bases, with 8 bases remaining between them. The CDR3 is made up of 13 amino acids.

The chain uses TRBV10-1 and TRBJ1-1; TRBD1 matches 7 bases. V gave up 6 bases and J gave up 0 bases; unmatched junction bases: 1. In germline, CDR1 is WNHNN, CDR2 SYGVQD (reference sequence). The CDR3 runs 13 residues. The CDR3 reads CASRQGLNTEAFF. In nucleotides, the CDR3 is TGCGCCAGCAGACAGGGGTTGAACACTGAAGCTTTCTTT.

For the CDR3, the DNA is TGCGCCAGCAGCTCGGCTCGGAGACAGGGACCCTACAATGAGCAGTTCTTC. It is translated as CASSSARRQGPYNEQFF. The genes are TRBV5-1 and TRBJ2-1; TRBD1 agrees at 7 bases. The CDR3 covers 17 residues. Germline V gives CDR1 SGHRS, CDR2 YFSETQ. V was clipped by 3 bases and J by 2 bases; unmatched bases: 11.

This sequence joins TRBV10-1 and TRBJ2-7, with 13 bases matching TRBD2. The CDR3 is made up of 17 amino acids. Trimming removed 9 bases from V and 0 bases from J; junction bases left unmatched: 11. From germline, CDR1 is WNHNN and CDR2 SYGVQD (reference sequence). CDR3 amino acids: CARGPEGLAGTSYEQYF. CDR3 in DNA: TGCGCCAGGGGGCCGGAGGGACTAGCGGGGACCTCCTACGAGCAGTACTTC.

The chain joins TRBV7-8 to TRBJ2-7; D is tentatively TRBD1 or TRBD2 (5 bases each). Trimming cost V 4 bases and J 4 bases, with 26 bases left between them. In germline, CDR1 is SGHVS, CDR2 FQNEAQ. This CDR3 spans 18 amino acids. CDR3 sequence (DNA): TGTGCCAGCAGCTGGGGTCGGGACCACCTGAAATCCTCTTACGAGCAGTACTTC. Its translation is CASSWGRDHLKSSYEQYF.

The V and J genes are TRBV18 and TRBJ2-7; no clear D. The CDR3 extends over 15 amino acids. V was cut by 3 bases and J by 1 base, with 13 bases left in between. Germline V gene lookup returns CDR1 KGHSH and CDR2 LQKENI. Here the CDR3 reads CASSPHSWGSYEQYF. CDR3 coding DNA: TGTGCCAGCTCACCTCATTCGTGGGGATCCTACGAGCAGTACTTC.

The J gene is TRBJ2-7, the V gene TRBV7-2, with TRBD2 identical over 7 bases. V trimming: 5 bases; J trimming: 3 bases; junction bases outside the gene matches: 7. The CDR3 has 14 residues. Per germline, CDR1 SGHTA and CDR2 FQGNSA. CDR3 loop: CASSPWGGSYEQYF. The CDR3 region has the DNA TGTGCCAGCAGCCCCTGGGGGGGGAGCTACGAGCAGTACTTC.

CDR3: CASSEGQGGYNEQFF. CDR3 in DNA: TGCGCCAGCAGCGAGGGACAGGGTGGCTACAATGAGCAGTTCTTC. The chain links TRBV5-1 to TRBJ2-1, with 9 bases matching TRBD1. CDR3 length: 15 residues. Losses at the gene ends were 4 bases for V and 3 bases for J; bases not matched to a gene: 5. Germline assignment: CDR1 SGHRS and CDR2 YFSETQ. The variable domain in full, with the rest retrieved from reference TRBV5-1 and TRBJ2-1, is KAGVTQTPRYLIKTRGQQVTLSCSPISGHRSVSWYQQTPGQGLQFLFEYFSETQRNKGNFPGRFSGRQFSNSRSEMNVSTLELGDSALYLCASSEGQGGYNEQFFGPGTRLTVL.

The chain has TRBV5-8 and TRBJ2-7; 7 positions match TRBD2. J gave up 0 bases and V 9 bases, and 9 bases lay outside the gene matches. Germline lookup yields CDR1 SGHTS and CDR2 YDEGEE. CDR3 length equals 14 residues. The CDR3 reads CANGRTESSYEQYF. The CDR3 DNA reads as TGTGCCAACGGGAGGACGGAGAGCTCCTACGAGCAGTACTTC.

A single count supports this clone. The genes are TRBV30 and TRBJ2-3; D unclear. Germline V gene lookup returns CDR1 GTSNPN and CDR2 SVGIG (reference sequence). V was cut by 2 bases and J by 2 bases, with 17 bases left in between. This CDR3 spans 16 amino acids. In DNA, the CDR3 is TGTGCCTGGAGTCACCGATTGGGGTTCCTCACAGATACGCAGTATTTT. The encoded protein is CAWSHRLGFLTDTQYF.

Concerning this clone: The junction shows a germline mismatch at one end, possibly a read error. DNA for the CDR3: TGTGCCAGCACCCACCACGGGGCCCGTCGGATCTTC. Its protein is CASTHHGARRIF. The V call is TRBV11-3, the J call TRBJ2-1, with D possibly called TRBD1 or TRBD2 (5 bases each). Per germline, CDR1 SGHNT and CDR2 YENEEA. CDR3 size: 12 residues.